Sequencing of this TCR beta chain was carried out in a study of T cell changes during pregnancy in multiple sclerosis. Sequenced by immunoSEQ multiplex PCR; TCRdb stores in-frame clones only, minus some. The repertoire includes 80,000 to 100,000 clones, roughly nine tenths of them detected once, and about 1.7% sits in the top ten. Germline CDR1 LGHNA, CDR2 YSLEER. This CDR3 is 16 amino acids long. The ends lost 1 base at V and 1 base at J; junction bases unmatched: 3. Source: peripheral blood, taken after pregnancy. The genes are TRBV4-3 and TRBJ2-5, with TRBD1 matching 10 bases. The sequence was collected from a female donor in good health, enrolled as a control in a pregnancy study. The CDR3 sequence is CASSQGTGGGQETQYF. The CDR3, as DNA: TGCGCCAGCAGCCAAGGGACAGGGGGTGGCCAAGAGACCCAGTACTTC.